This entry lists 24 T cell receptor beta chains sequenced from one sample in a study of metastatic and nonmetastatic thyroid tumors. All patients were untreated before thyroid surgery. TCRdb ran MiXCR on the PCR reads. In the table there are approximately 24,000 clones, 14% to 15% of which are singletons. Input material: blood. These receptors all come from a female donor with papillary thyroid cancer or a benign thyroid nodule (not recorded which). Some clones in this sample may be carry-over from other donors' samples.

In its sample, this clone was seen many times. The CDR3 DNA is TGCAGCGTTGGAGAGGGGAATGGGAACACTGAAGCTTTCTTT. Protein sequence: CSVGEGNGNTEAFF. The rearrangement links TRBV29-1 to TRBJ1-1; D might be TRBD1 (5 bases). The CDR3 sequence is 14 residues long. Germline assignment: CDR1 SQVTM and CDR2 ANQGSEA. Trimming took off 4 bases at V and 1 base at J, with 13 bases between the two ends.

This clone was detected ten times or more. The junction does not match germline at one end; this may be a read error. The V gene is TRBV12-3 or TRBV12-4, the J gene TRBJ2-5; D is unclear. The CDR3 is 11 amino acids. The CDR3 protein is CASSLVETQYF. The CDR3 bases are TGTGCCAGCAGCTTAGTGGAGACCCAGTACTTC.

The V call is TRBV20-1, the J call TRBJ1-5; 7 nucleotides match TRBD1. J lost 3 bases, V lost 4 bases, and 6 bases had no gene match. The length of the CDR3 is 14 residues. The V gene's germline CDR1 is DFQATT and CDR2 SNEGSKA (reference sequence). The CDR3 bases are TGCAGTGCTATGTCCGGGACAGACAATCAGCCCCAGCATTTT. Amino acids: CSAMSGTDNQPQHF.

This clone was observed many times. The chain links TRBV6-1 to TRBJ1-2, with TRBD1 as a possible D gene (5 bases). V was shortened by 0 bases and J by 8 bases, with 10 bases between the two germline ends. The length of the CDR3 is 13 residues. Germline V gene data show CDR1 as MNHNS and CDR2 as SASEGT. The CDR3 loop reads CASSEAVGTGYTF. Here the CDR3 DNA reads TGTGCCAGCAGTGAAGCGGTGGGGACGGGCTACACCTTC.

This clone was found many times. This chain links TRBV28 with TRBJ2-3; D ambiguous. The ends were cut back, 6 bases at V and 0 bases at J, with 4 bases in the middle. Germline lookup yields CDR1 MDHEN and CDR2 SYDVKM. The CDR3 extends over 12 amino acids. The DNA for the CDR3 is TGTGCCAGCAGATCTAGCACAGATACGCAGTATTTT. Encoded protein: CASRSSTDTQYF.

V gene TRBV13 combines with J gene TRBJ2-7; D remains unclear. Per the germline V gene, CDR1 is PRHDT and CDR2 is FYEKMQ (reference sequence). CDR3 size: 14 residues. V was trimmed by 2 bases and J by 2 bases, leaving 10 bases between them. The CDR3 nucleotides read TGTGCCAGCAGCTTAAGGAAGAATCCCTACGAGCAGTACTTC. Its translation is CASSLRKNPYEQYF.

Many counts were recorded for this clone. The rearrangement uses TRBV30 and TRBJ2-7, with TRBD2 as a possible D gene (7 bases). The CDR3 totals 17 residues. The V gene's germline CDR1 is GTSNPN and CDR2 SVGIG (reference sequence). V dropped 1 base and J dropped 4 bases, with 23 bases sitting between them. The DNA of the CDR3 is TGTGCCTGGAGTGACCCTTTGCTGGCGGGAGACAGGTACGAGCAGTACTTC. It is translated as CAWSDPLLAGDRYEQYF.

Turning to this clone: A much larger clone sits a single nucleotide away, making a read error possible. The CDR3 DNA follows: TGTGCCAGCAGCCCCCCGGGGGAGTGGGAAGCTTTCTTT. Translating it yields CASSPPGEWEAFF. This chain connects TRBV5-4 to TRBJ1-1, with D perhaps TRBD1 (5 bases). The CDR3 spans 13 residues. Germline loops: CDR1 SGHNT, CDR2 YYREEE (reference sequence). V was trimmed by 4 bases and J by 8 bases, leaving 15 bases between them. Full variable domain (remainder filled in from reference TRBV5-4 and TRBJ1-1): ETGVTQSPTHLIKTRGQQVTLRCSSQSGHNTVSWYQQALGQGPQFIFQYYREEENGRGNFPPRFSGLQFPNYSSELNVNALELDDSALYLCASSPPGEWEAFFGQGTRLTVV.

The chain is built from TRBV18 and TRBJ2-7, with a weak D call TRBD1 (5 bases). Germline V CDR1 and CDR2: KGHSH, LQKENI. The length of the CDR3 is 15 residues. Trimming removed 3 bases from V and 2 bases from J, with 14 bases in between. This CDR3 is CASSPTEQVTYEQYF. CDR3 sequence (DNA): TGTGCCAGCTCACCGACGGAACAGGTTACCTACGAGCAGTACTTC.

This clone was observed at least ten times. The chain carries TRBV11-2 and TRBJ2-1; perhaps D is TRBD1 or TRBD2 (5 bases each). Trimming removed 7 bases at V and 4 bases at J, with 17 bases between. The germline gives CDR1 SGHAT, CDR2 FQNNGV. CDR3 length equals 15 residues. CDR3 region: CASIRSSGLYNEQFF. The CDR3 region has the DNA TGTGCCAGCATCCGATCCTCGGGGCTTTACAATGAGCAGTTCTTC. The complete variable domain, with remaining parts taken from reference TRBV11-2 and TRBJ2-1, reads EAGVAQSPRYKIIEKRQSVAFWCNPISGHATLYWYQQILGQGPKLLIQFQNNGVVDDSQLPKDRFSAERLKGVDSTLKIQPAKLEDSAVYLCASIRSSGLYNEQFFGPGTRLTVL.

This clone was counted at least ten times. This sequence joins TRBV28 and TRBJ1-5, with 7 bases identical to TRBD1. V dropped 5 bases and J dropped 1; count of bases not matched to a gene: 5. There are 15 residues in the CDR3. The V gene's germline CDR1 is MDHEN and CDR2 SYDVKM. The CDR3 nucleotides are TGTGCCAGCAGTCGACAGGGTTTGAGCAATCAGCCCCAGCATTTT. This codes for CASSRQGLSNQPQHF.

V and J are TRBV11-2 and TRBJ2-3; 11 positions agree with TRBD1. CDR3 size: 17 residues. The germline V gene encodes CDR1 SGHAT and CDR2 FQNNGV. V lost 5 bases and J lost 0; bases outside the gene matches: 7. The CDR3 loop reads CASSPGTGGISTDTQYF. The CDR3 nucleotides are TGTGCCAGCAGCCCCGGGACAGGGGGAATTAGCACAGATACGCAGTATTTT.

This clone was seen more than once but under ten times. The CDR3 reads CARSPNLEQYF. The CDR3 region has the DNA TGTGCCAGAAGTCCGAATCTCGAGCAGTACTTC. The rearrangement joins TRBV28 to TRBJ2-7; D is ambiguous. Deletions cut 9 bases from V and 6 bases from J, with 12 bases between. The CDR3 runs 11 residues. The germline gives CDR1 MDHEN, CDR2 SYDVKM.

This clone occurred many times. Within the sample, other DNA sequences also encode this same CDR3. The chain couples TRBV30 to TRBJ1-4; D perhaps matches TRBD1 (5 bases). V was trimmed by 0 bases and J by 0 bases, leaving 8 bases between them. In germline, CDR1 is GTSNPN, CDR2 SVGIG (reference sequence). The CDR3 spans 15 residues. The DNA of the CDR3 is TGTGCCTGGAGTGTGCGGGGCTCAACTAATGAAAAACTGTTTTTT. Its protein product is CAWSVRGSTNEKLFF.

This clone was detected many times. The CDR3 region has the DNA TGTGCCAGCAGTTTGGGACAGGGGCCCCAAGAGACCCAGTACTTC. Its protein is CASSLGQGPQETQYF. The chain employs TRBV28 and TRBJ2-5; 10 positions match TRBD1. The CDR3 is 15 residues long. With V trimmed by 3 bases and J by 1 base, 2 bases remained unmatched. The germline gives CDR1 MDHEN, CDR2 SYDVKM.

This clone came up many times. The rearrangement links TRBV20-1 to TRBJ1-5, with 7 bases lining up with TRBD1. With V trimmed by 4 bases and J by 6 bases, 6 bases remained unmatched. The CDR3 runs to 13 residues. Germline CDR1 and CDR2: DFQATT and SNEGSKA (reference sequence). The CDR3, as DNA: TGCAGTGCTACAGGACAGGAGGCTCAGCCCCAGCATTTT. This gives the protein CSATGQEAQPQHF.

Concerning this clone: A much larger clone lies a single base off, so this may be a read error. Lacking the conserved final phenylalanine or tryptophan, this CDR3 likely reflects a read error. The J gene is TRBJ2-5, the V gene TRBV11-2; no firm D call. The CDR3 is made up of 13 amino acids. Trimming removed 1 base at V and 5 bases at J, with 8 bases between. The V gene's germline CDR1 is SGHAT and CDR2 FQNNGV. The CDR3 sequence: CASSLVLEETQYI. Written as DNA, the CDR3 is TGTGCCAGCAGCTTAGTTCTAGAGGAGACCCAGTACATC.

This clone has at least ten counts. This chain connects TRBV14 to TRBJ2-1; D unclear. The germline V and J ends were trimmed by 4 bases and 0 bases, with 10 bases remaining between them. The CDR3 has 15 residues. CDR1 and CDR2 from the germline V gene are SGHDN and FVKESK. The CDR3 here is CASSPGRNSYNEQFF. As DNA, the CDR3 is TGTGCCAGCAGCCCCGGACGGAACTCCTACAATGAGCAGTTCTTC.

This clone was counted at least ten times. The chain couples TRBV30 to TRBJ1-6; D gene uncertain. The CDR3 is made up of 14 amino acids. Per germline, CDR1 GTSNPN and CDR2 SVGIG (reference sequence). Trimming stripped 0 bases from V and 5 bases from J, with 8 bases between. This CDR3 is CAWSVLRDNSPLHF. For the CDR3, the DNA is TGTGCCTGGAGTGTACTCCGGGATAATTCACCCCTCCACTTT.

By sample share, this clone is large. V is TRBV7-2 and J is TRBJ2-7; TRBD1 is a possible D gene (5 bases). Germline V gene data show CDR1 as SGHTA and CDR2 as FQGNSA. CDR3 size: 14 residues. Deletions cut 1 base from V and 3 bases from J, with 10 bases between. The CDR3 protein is CASSLEGNYYEQYF. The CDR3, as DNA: TGTGCCAGCAGCTTAGAGGGGAATTACTACGAGCAGTACTTC.

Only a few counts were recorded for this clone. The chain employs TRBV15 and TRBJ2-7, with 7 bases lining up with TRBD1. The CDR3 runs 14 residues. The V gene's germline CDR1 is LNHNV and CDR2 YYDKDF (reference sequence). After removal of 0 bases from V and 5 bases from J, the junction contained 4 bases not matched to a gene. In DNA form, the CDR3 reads TGTGCCACCAGCAGAGAGTTAGGGGGCCACGAGCAGTACTTC. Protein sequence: CATSRELGGHEQYF.

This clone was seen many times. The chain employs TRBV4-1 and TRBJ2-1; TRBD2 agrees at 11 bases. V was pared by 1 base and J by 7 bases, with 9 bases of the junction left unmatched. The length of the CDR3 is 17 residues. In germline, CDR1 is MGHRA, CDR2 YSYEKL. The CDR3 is CASSQAIGTSGINEQFF. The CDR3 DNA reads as TGCGCCAGCAGCCAAGCTATAGGGACTAGCGGAATAAATGAGCAGTTCTTC.

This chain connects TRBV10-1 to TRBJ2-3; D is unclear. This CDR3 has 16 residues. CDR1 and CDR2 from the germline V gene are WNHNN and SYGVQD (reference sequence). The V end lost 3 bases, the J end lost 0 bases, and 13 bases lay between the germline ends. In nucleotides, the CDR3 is TGCGCCAGCAGTGACGGACCGAATCCCAGCACAGATACGCAGTATTTT. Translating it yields CASSDGPNPSTDTQYF.

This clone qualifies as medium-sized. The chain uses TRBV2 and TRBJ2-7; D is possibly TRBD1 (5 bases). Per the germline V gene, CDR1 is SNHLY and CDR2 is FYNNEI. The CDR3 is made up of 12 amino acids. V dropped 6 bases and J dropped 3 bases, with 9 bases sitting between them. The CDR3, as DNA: TGTGCCAGCAGCGGTAGGGGCTACGAGCAGTACTTC. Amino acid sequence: CASSGRGYEQYF.